The rows below give T cell receptor beta chains drawn from one sample of a study of cytomegalovirus exposure and HLA in healthy donors. The assay was immunoSEQ multiplex PCR, and TCRdb's table has in-frame clones only and misses some. The data show hundreds of thousands of clones, around 75% seen once. Specimen: PBMCs. The receptors shown here come from a woman in her thirties in good health and CMV-seronegative. The CDR3 runs from the conserved cysteine through the conserved F or W. The D gene is left open where the match is weak. Rows give clone size only sometimes, using once, few, many, or a class for an expanded clone.

CDR3 DNA,CDR3 protein,J gene,V gene,D gene,CDR3 length,clone size
TGTGCCAGCAGCGTAGCGGGAGACCTTGGCTACACCTTC,CASSVAGDLGYTF,TRBJ1-2,TRBV9,NA,13,NA
TGTGCCAGCAAATGGGAAGGGACAGGGAACACTGAAGCTTTCTTT,CASKWEGTGNTEAFF,TRBJ1-1,TRBV2,TRBD1,15,NA
TGTGCCAGCAGTTTATGGTCAGGGAGGAATAATAATTCACCCCTCCACTTT,CASSLWSGRNNNSPLHF,TRBJ1-6,TRBV27,NA,17,NA
TGTGCCAGCAGGCCCGGGACAGGGTTTACGTACTTC,CASRPGTGFTYF,TRBJ2-7,TRBV6-1,TRBD1,12,NA
TGTGCCAGCAGCTTGATAGGGGCCACTGAAGCTTTCTTT,CASSLIGATEAFF,TRBJ1-1,TRBV5-4,NA,13,few
TGCGCCAGCAGCCAAGATAGGAGGGCGGGTCAGCCCCAGCATTTT,CASSQDRRAGQPQHF,TRBJ1-5,TRBV4-1,NA,15,NA
TGCGCCAGCAGCGTTCAGGGGGCGATATCCTACAATGAGCAGTTCTTC,CASSVQGAISYNEQFF,TRBJ2-1,TRBV5-1,TRBD1,16,NA
TGCGCCAGCAGCTTCTCTAGCGGGTACCAAGAGACCCAGTACTTC,CASSFSSGYQETQYF,TRBJ2-5,TRBV5-1,TRBD2,15,NA
TGTGCCAGCAGCTCAAACCCCCGACTAGCGGGAGGGAAGACATACAATGAGCAGTTCTTC,CASSSNPRLAGGKTYNEQFF,TRBJ2-1,TRBV7-6,TRBD2,20,NA
TGTGCCAGCAGCTTTCGTGGACAGGGGGTCAGGTTTGCTTTCTTT,CASSFRGQGVRFAFF,TRBJ1-1,TRBV6-6,TRBD1,15,NA
TGTGCCAGCAGCGTAGCAGACAGCGGGACCGGGGAGCTGTTTTTT,CASSVADSGTGELFF,TRBJ2-2,TRBV9,NA,15,NA
TGTGCCTGGAGTGTTTTCGGGGATTACGAGCAGTACTTC,CAWSVFGDYEQYF,TRBJ2-7,TRBV30,NA,13,NA
TGTGCCAGTCGCCCGGGACTAGCGTTTTTGGCTAGCACAGATACGCAGTATTTT,CASRPGLAFLASTDTQYF,TRBJ2-3,TRBV19,TRBD2,18,NA
TGTGCCAGCTTAAGGGGGAGCGGCGGGGAGCTGTTTTTT,CASLRGSGGELFF,TRBJ2-2,TRBV6-6,NA,13,NA
TGTGCCAGCAGCGTAGGGGTCCGGGATCAGCCCCAGCATTTT,CASSVGVRDQPQHF,TRBJ1-5,TRBV9,NA,14,NA
TGTTCCAGCAGCCCCTCCTCCTACGAGCAGTACTTC,CSSSPSSYEQYF,TRBJ2-7,TRBV7-9,NA,12,NA
TGTGCCAGCAGCGGCCGGACTAGCGGGAGCACCGCCTACGAGCAGTACTTC,CASSGRTSGSTAYEQYF,TRBJ2-7,TRBV7-8,TRBD2,17,NA
TGTTCCAGCAGCTTAGCAATTCCCACAGTGAACACTGAAGCTTTCTTT,CSSSLAIPTVNTEAFF,TRBJ1-1,TRBV7-9,NA,16,NA
TGTGCCAGCAGCTTAGGGCTAGCGGGGGGGAGCACAGATACGCAGTATTTT,CASSLGLAGGSTDTQYF,TRBJ2-3,TRBV11-3,TRBD2,17,NA
TGTGCCTGGAGTGTAGGGGAGGGATCACCCCTCCACTTT,CAWSVGEGSPLHF,TRBJ1-6,TRBV30,NA,13,NA
TGTGCCAGCTCACCGAACCCAGAGGGCGTAGGCTACACCTTC,CASSPNPEGVGYTF,TRBJ1-2,TRBV18,NA,14,NA
TGTGCCTGGAGTGTTAAAACAGGAGATGGCTACACCTTC,CAWSVKTGDGYTF,TRBJ1-2,TRBV30,NA,13,few
TGTGCCTGGAGGGGGGTCGGGGGCTCCTACAATGAGCAGTTCTTC,CAWRGVGGSYNEQFF,TRBJ2-1,TRBV30,NA,15,NA
TGTGCCGCCGGGACAGGGGATACCAACACTGAAGCTTTCTTT,CAAGTGDTNTEAFF,TRBJ1-1,TRBV19,TRBD1,14,NA
TGTGCCAGCAGCGTAACAGCGGAGAACTACAATGAGCAGTTCTTC,CASSVTAENYNEQFF,TRBJ2-1,TRBV9,NA,15,NA
TGCGCCAGCAGTTTCCACAGCCAGGGGGTCACTGAAGCTTTCTTT,CASSFHSQGVTEAFF,TRBJ1-1,TRBV10-2,TRBD1,15,NA
TGTGCCAGCAGCTTAGCGGCCCAGGGTGAGCAGTTCTTC,CASSLAAQGEQFF,TRBJ2-1,TRBV7-3,NA,13,NA
TGTGCCAGCAGCTTAGTCGGGTACTCAACCTACGAGCAGTACTTC,CASSLVGYSTYEQYF,TRBJ2-7,TRBV7-9,NA,15,NA
TGTGCCAGCACAGGGACAGCTAGCTCCTACGAGCAGTACTTC,CASTGTASSYEQYF,TRBJ2-7,TRBV6-1,TRBD1,14,NA
TGTGCCAGCAGCCAAGCCGGGACAGGGATTGATGAGCAGTTCTTC,CASSQAGTGIDEQFF,TRBJ2-1,TRBV4-2,TRBD1,15,NA
TGTGCCAGCAGCTACGGACTAGCGGGGATCTACAATGAGCAGTTCTTC,CASSYGLAGIYNEQFF,TRBJ2-1,TRBV11-2,TRBD2,16,NA
TGTGCCAGCAGTGGGCTAGGAGAAGGCAATCAGCCCCAGCATTTT,CASSGLGEGNQPQHF,TRBJ1-5,TRBV6-1,NA,15,few
TGCAGCGTGGTCGGGGAGTCCTATGGCTACACCTTC,CSVVGESYGYTF,TRBJ1-2,TRBV29-1,NA,12,NA
TGTGCCTCGACCGGGACTAGGAACAATGAGCAGTTCTTC,CASTGTRNNEQFF,TRBJ2-1,TRBV10-3,TRBD2,13,NA
TGTGCTAGCAGCGCGACGCTAGACTACGAGCAGTACTTC,CASSATLDYEQYF,TRBJ2-7,TRBV7-7,NA,13,NA
TGCGCCAGCAGCTCGGAAATACGTCCTGGGGCGAATGGCTACACCTTC,CASSSEIRPGANGYTF,TRBJ1-2,TRBV5-1,NA,16,NA
TGTGCCAGCAGACAGGGGGAGCAGTACTTC,CASRQGEQYF,TRBJ2-5,TRBV6-1,TRBD1,10,NA
TGCAGCGGTCAGACAGGAATGAACACTGAAGCTTTCTTT,CSGQTGMNTEAFF,TRBJ1-1,TRBV29-1,NA,13,NA
TGTGCCTGGAGACGACAGGGGGCCACTGAAGCTTTCTTT,CAWRRQGATEAFF,TRBJ1-1,TRBV30,TRBD1,13,NA
TGTGCCAGCAGTGAAGCAGCACCTTCCTACGAGCAGTACTTC,CASSEAAPSYEQYF,TRBJ2-7,TRBV2,NA,14,NA
TGTGCCAGCTCCGTGGTTTGGGGCCGGCGAGGCGGGGAGCTGTTTTTT,CASSVVWGRRGGELFF,TRBJ2-2,TRBV27,NA,16,NA
TGTGCCAGTAGTCAGACAGGGTTGGGCACTGAAGCTTTCTTT,CASSQTGLGTEAFF,TRBJ1-1,TRBV19,TRBD1,14,NA
TGTGCCAGTAGTAACCTAGCGGGGGGGGGACCTAGCACAGATACGCAGTATTTT,CASSNLAGGGPSTDTQYF,TRBJ2-3,TRBV19,TRBD2,18,NA
TGTGCCAGTAGCACAACAGGGGTTAATGAAAAACTGTTTTTT,CASSTTGVNEKLFF,TRBJ1-4,TRBV19,TRBD1,14,once
TGTGCCAGCTCACCGTTCTCCGGGACAATTGGTAACGAGCAGTACTTC,CASSPFSGTIGNEQYF,TRBJ2-7,TRBV18,NA,16,NA
TGTGCCATCAGCGTAGATCCCCTAGCGGGAGGAGCCTACAATGAGCAGTTCTTC,CAISVDPLAGGAYNEQFF,TRBJ2-1,TRBV9,TRBD2,18,NA